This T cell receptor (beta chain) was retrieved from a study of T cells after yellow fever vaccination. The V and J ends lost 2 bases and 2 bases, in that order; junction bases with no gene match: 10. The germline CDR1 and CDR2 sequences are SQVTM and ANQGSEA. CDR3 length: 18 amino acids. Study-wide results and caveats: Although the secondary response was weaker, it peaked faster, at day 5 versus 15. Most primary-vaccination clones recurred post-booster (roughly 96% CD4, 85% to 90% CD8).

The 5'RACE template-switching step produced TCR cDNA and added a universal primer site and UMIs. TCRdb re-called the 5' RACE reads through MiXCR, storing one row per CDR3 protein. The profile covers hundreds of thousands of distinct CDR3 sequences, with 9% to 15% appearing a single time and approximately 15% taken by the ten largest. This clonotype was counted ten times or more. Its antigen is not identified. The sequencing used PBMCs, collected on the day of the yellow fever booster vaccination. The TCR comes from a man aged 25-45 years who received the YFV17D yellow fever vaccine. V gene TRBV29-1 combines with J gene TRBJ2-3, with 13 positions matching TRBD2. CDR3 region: CSVERGALAGGDTDTQYF. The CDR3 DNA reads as TGCAGCGTTGAACGGGGTGCACTAGCGGGAGGGGACACAGATACGCAGTATTTT.